Listed below are T cell receptor beta chains from one sample, sequenced in a study of blood T cell repertoires in COVID-19. Repertoires were generated with immunoSEQ multiplex PCR, while TCRdb's copy carries only in-frame clones and drops some. This sample has tens of thousands of clones, with around 85% found just once. The specimen was peripheral blood. The receptor set was obtained from a human donor in a cohort sampled during active COVID-19. Both conserved end residues are part of each CDR3. Each record gives: D gene, clone size, V gene, J gene, CDR3 protein, CDR3 DNA. A D gene is named only where the DNA matches it firmly. Not every row has a clone size; where given, it reads once, few, many or a size class.

D gene: NA
clone size: NA
V gene: TRBV3-1/TRBV3-2
J gene: TRBJ2-7
CDR3 protein: CASSPRGSPYEQYF
CDR3 DNA: TGTGCCAGCAGCCCCAGGGGCAGTCCCTACGAGCAGTACTTC

D gene: NA
clone size: NA
V gene: TRBV20-1
J gene: TRBJ2-2
CDR3 protein: CSAGGRRELFF
CDR3 DNA: TGCAGTGCTGGAGGGCGGAGGGAGCTGTTTTTT

D gene: NA
clone size: NA
V gene: TRBV11-1
J gene: TRBJ2-7
CDR3 protein: CASSRQVDYEQYF
CDR3 DNA: TGTGCCAGCAGCCGCCAGGTCGACTACGAGCAGTACTTC

D gene: TRBD2
clone size: NA
V gene: TRBV7-2
J gene: TRBJ2-1
CDR3 protein: CASSSGLARLTSYNEQFF
CDR3 DNA: TGTGCCAGCAGCTCCGGACTAGCGAGACTCACCTCCTACAATGAGCAGTTCTTC

D gene: NA
clone size: NA
V gene: TRBV7-9
J gene: TRBJ2-5
CDR3 protein: CASSLVALETQYF
CDR3 DNA: TGTGCCAGCAGCTTAGTCGCACTAGAGACCCAGTACTTC

D gene: TRBD2
clone size: NA
V gene: TRBV11-2
J gene: TRBJ2-1
CDR3 protein: CASSFLTGLAAYNEQFF
CDR3 DNA: TGTGCCAGCAGCTTCCTAACGGGACTAGCGGCCTACAATGAGCAGTTCTTC

D gene: TRBD1
clone size: NA
V gene: TRBV10-3
J gene: TRBJ1-2
CDR3 protein: CAISARQGAGDGYTF
CDR3 DNA: TGTGCCATCAGTGCTAGACAGGGGGCCGGGGATGGCTACACCTTC

D gene: NA
clone size: NA
V gene: TRBV24-1
J gene: TRBJ2-1
CDR3 protein: CATSPQGYNEQFF
CDR3 DNA: TGTGCCACCAGTCCACAGGGCTACAATGAGCAGTTCTTC

D gene: TRBD1
clone size: NA
V gene: TRBV11-3
J gene: TRBJ2-5
CDR3 protein: CASSSGTGMETQYF
CDR3 DNA: TGTGCCAGCAGCTCCGGGACAGGGATGGAGACCCAGTACTTC

D gene: NA
clone size: NA
V gene: TRBV6-5
J gene: TRBJ2-1
CDR3 protein: CASLHRGRGTDEQFF
CDR3 DNA: TGTGCCAGCCTACATCGGGGCCGAGGGACTGATGAGCAGTTCTTC

D gene: TRBD1
clone size: NA
V gene: TRBV4-1
J gene: TRBJ2-7
CDR3 protein: CASSQPGQAYEQYF
CDR3 DNA: TGCGCCAGCAGCCAACCCGGACAGGCCTACGAGCAGTACTTC

D gene: TRBD2
clone size: NA
V gene: TRBV11-2
J gene: TRBJ2-7
CDR3 protein: CASTNHRGLAVNSYEQYF
CDR3 DNA: TGTGCCAGCACTAACCATAGGGGTCTAGCGGTTAACTCCTACGAGCAGTACTTC

D gene: NA
clone size: NA
V gene: TRBV28
J gene: TRBJ1-5
CDR3 protein: CASSFYTNQPQHF
CDR3 DNA: TGTGCCAGCAGTTTCTATACGAATCAGCCCCAGCATTTT

D gene: NA
clone size: NA
V gene: TRBV4-2
J gene: TRBJ2-5
CDR3 protein: CASSRQRDQETQYF
CDR3 DNA: TGTGCCAGCAGCCGGCAACGGGACCAAGAGACCCAGTACTTC

D gene: TRBD1
clone size: NA
V gene: TRBV6-5
J gene: TRBJ2-7
CDR3 protein: CASSYSRQGRYEQYF
CDR3 DNA: TGTGCCAGCAGTTACTCGAGACAGGGGAGGTACGAGCAGTACTTC

D gene: NA
clone size: NA
V gene: TRBV7-8
J gene: TRBJ2-2
CDR3 protein: CASSSMNTGELFF
CDR3 DNA: TGTGCCAGCAGCTCCATGAACACCGGGGAGCTGTTTTTT

D gene: TRBD2
clone size: NA
V gene: TRBV12-3/TRBV12-4
J gene: TRBJ2-7
CDR3 protein: CASLLAGVYEQYF
CDR3 DNA: TGTGCCAGCCTTCTAGCGGGGGTTTACGAGCAGTACTTC

D gene: NA
clone size: NA
V gene: TRBV20-1
J gene: TRBJ1-5
CDR3 protein: CSASSGVNQPQHF
CDR3 DNA: TGCAGTGCTAGTTCAGGGGTGAATCAGCCCCAGCATTTT

D gene: NA
clone size: NA
V gene: TRBV28
J gene: TRBJ2-7
CDR3 protein: CASSFGTWGREQYF
CDR3 DNA: TGTGCCAGCAGTTTCGGGACATGGGGTCGGGAGCAGTACTTC

D gene: NA
clone size: NA
V gene: TRBV9
J gene: TRBJ2-1
CDR3 protein: CASSVGGGGPYNEQFF
CDR3 DNA: TGTGCCAGCAGCGTAGGAGGCGGGGGCCCCTACAATGAGCAGTTCTTC

D gene: TRBD1
clone size: NA
V gene: TRBV29-1
J gene: TRBJ1-2
CDR3 protein: CSVVQGGEGYTF
CDR3 DNA: TGCAGCGTTGTCCAGGGGGGAGAGGGCTACACCTTC

D gene: NA
clone size: NA
V gene: TRBV6-5
J gene: TRBJ1-6
CDR3 protein: CASSLGGDSPLHF
CDR3 DNA: TGTGCCAGCAGTTTAGGGGGGGACTCACCCCTCCACTTT

D gene: NA
clone size: NA
V gene: TRBV5-5
J gene: TRBJ2-7
CDR3 protein: CASSLNPSGSSYEQYF
CDR3 DNA: TGTGCCAGCAGCTTGAATCCCTCCGGGAGCTCCTACGAGCAGTACTTC

D gene: TRBD1
clone size: NA
V gene: TRBV12-3/TRBV12-4
J gene: TRBJ1-4
CDR3 protein: CASRQGYGEKLFF
CDR3 DNA: TGTGCCAGCCGACAGGGTTATGGTGAAAAACTGTTTTTT

D gene: TRBD2
clone size: NA
V gene: TRBV5-5
J gene: TRBJ2-3
CDR3 protein: CASSLAVTSGGTDTQYF
CDR3 DNA: TGTGCCAGCAGCTTGGCCGTGACTAGCGGGGGTACAGATACGCAGTATTTT

D gene: NA
clone size: NA
V gene: TRBV27
J gene: TRBJ2-5
CDR3 protein: CASSQLASRETQYF
CDR3 DNA: TGTGCCAGCAGTCAATTAGCATCTCGGGAGACCCAGTACTTC

D gene: TRBD1
clone size: NA
V gene: TRBV11-3
J gene: TRBJ1-1
CDR3 protein: CASSLGPGGNTEAFF
CDR3 DNA: TGTGCCAGCAGCTTAGGACCAGGGGGTAACACTGAAGCTTTCTTT

D gene: NA
clone size: NA
V gene: TRBV18
J gene: TRBJ1-5
CDR3 protein: CASSPFALPGSSGYSNQPQHF
CDR3 DNA: TGTGCCAGCTCACCCTTCGCCCTCCCTGGGTCCTCGGGGTATAGCAATCAGCCCCAGCATTTT

D gene: NA
clone size: NA
V gene: TRBV30
J gene: TRBJ2-7
CDR3 protein: CAWSLSGYEQYF
CDR3 DNA: TGTGCCTGGAGTCTCAGCGGCTACGAGCAGTACTTC

D gene: NA
clone size: NA
V gene: TRBV6-2/TRBV6-3
J gene: TRBJ2-1
CDR3 protein: CASSTRHGGGSYNEQFF
CDR3 DNA: TGTGCCAGCAGTACCCGTCATGGGGGAGGCTCCTACAATGAGCAGTTCTTC

D gene: NA
clone size: NA
V gene: TRBV18
J gene: TRBJ2-1
CDR3 protein: CASSPREYNEQFF
CDR3 DNA: TGTGCCAGCTCACCTAGGGAGTACAATGAGCAGTTCTTC

D gene: NA
clone size: NA
V gene: TRBV28
J gene: TRBJ2-3
CDR3 protein: CASSFSGGGTQYF
CDR3 DNA: TGTGCCAGCAGTTTTTCTGGGGGAGGTACGCAGTATTTT

D gene: TRBD1
clone size: NA
V gene: TRBV5-6
J gene: TRBJ1-1
CDR3 protein: CASRSTGEYSMVNTEAFF
CDR3 DNA: TGTGCCAGCAGGTCGACAGGGGAGTATTCAATGGTGAACACTGAAGCTTTCTTT

D gene: TRBD1
clone size: NA
V gene: TRBV29-1
J gene: TRBJ2-5
CDR3 protein: CSVGQGSPQETQYF
CDR3 DNA: TGCAGCGTTGGACAGGGGTCACCCCAAGAGACCCAGTACTTC

D gene: NA
clone size: NA
V gene: TRBV7-2
J gene: TRBJ2-3
CDR3 protein: CASTGVTDTQYF
CDR3 DNA: TGTGCCAGCACAGGGGTCACAGATACGCAGTATTTT

D gene: NA
clone size: NA
V gene: TRBV5-1
J gene: TRBJ2-7
CDR3 protein: CASSMGGYEQYF
CDR3 DNA: TGCGCCAGCTCTATGGGGGGATACGAGCAGTACTTC

D gene: NA
clone size: NA
V gene: TRBV28
J gene: TRBJ1-5
CDR3 protein: CASRVDRFLLQHF
CDR3 DNA: TGTGCCAGCAGGGTAGACAGGTTTTTACTCCAGCATTTT

D gene: NA
clone size: NA
V gene: TRBV13
J gene: TRBJ1-4
CDR3 protein: CASSKKLTGVNEKLFF
CDR3 DNA: TGTGCCAGCAGCAAGAAATTGACAGGCGTTAATGAAAAACTGTTTTTT

D gene: TRBD1
clone size: NA
V gene: TRBV7-3
J gene: TRBJ2-1
CDR3 protein: CASSRGAPGGSYNEQFF
CDR3 DNA: TGTGCCAGCAGCCGAGGGGCCCCAGGGGGCTCCTACAATGAGCAGTTCTTC

D gene: TRBD2
clone size: once
V gene: TRBV9
J gene: TRBJ2-3
CDR3 protein: CASERGGTDTQYF
CDR3 DNA: TGTGCCAGCGAACGGGGGGGCACAGATACGCAGTATTTT

D gene: NA
clone size: few
V gene: TRBV7-2
J gene: TRBJ1-5
CDR3 protein: CASSSSVYSNQPQHF
CDR3 DNA: TGTGCCAGCAGCTCCTCAGTATATAGCAATCAGCCCCAGCATTTT

D gene: TRBD1
clone size: NA
V gene: TRBV4-1
J gene: TRBJ1-5
CDR3 protein: CASSQDETGRRNQPQHF
CDR3 DNA: TGCGCCAGCAGCCAAGATGAGACAGGGAGGCGCAATCAGCCCCAGCATTTT

D gene: NA
clone size: few
V gene: TRBV20-1
J gene: TRBJ2-1
CDR3 protein: CSASGYNEQFF
CDR3 DNA: TGCAGTGCTTCCGGGTACAATGAGCAGTTCTTC

D gene: NA
clone size: NA
V gene: TRBV6-6
J gene: TRBJ2-7
CDR3 protein: CASSHGQPYEQYF
CDR3 DNA: TGTGCCAGCAGTCATGGACAGCCCTACGAGCAGTACTTC

D gene: TRBD2
clone size: NA
V gene: TRBV18
J gene: TRBJ2-5
CDR3 protein: CASSPQGLAGAQETQYF
CDR3 DNA: TGTGCCAGCTCACCTCAAGGACTAGCGGGGGCACAAGAGACCCAGTACTTC

D gene: NA
clone size: NA
V gene: TRBV5-1
J gene: TRBJ2-1
CDR3 protein: CASSLESSYNEQFF
CDR3 DNA: TGCGCCAGCAGCTTGGAGAGCTCCTACAATGAGCAGTTCTTC

D gene: NA
clone size: NA
V gene: TRBV10-3
J gene: TRBJ2-7
CDR3 protein: CAITTGLPYEQYF
CDR3 DNA: TGTGCCATCACTACAGGGTTACCCTACGAGCAGTACTTC

D gene: NA
clone size: NA
V gene: TRBV2
J gene: TRBJ2-2
CDR3 protein: CASSGEGRTGELFF
CDR3 DNA: TGTGCCAGCAGTGGCGAGGGAAGGACCGGGGAGCTGTTTTTT

D gene: NA
clone size: NA
V gene: TRBV18
J gene: TRBJ1-2
CDR3 protein: CASSPSRGDGYTF
CDR3 DNA: TGTGCCAGCTCACCATCCAGGGGAGATGGCTACACCTTC

D gene: TRBD2
clone size: NA
V gene: TRBV6-1
J gene: TRBJ2-7
CDR3 protein: CASSEAQFRAGTPYEQYF
CDR3 DNA: TGTGCCAGCAGTGAAGCCCAATTTCGAGCGGGGACCCCCTACGAGCAGTACTTC

D gene: NA
clone size: NA
V gene: TRBV6-5
J gene: TRBJ2-1
CDR3 protein: CASNLEGQGSNEQFF
CDR3 DNA: TGTGCCAGCAACCTAGAGGGGCAGGGGTCCAATGAGCAGTTCTTC

D gene: NA
clone size: NA
V gene: TRBV4-2
J gene: TRBJ1-1
CDR3 protein: CASSQEVVGGNTEAFF
CDR3 DNA: TGTGCCAGCAGCCAAGAAGTCGTAGGAGGGAACACTGAAGCTTTCTTT

D gene: NA
clone size: NA
V gene: TRBV30
J gene: TRBJ2-5
CDR3 protein: CAWTPEGWQETQYF
CDR3 DNA: TGTGCCTGGACCCCCGAGGGCTGGCAAGAGACCCAGTACTTC

D gene: NA
clone size: few
V gene: TRBV7-6
J gene: TRBJ1-2
CDR3 protein: CASSPSGGSTGGYTF
CDR3 DNA: TGTGCCAGCAGCCCCTCAGGTGGGTCGACAGGCGGCTACACCTTC